A selection of T cell receptor beta chains follows, all from one sample in a study of cytomegalovirus exposure and HLA in healthy donors. Sequencing was performed with immunoSEQ multiplex PCR; in TCRdb, only in-frame clones are kept and a portion is missing. The sample consists of some 220,000 clones, roughly 84% of them appearing once. Sequencing was performed on PBMCs. Receptors originate from a girl under 10 years old in good health and CMV-seronegative. Each CDR3 is given with its conserved first and last residue. A D gene is named only where the DNA matches it firmly. Some rows have no size entry. The others give once, few or many, or a class for an expanded clone.

abundance	v_gene	j_gene	d_gene	CDR3aa	CDR3nt
once	TRBV19	TRBJ2-1	TRBD2	CASSIHLGLAGSSYNEQFF	TGTGCCAGTAGTATCCATTTGGGACTAGCGGGGTCTTCCTACAATGAGCAGTTCTTC
NA	TRBV10-3	TRBJ1-2	NA	CAISDSNYGYTF	TGTGCCATCAGTGACAGTAACTATGGCTACACCTTC
NA	TRBV28	TRBJ2-1	TRBD2	CASNLADSYNEQFF	TGTGCCAGCAATCTAGCGGACTCCTACAATGAGCAGTTCTTC
NA	TRBV7-9	TRBJ1-4	TRBD1	CASSEGQGSTNEKLFF	TGTGCCAGCAGCGAGGGACAGGGATCAACTAATGAAAAACTGTTTTTT
once	TRBV7-9	TRBJ2-7	NA	CASQLGGGWSYEQYF	TGTGCGTCACAGCTTGGAGGCGGCTGGTCCTACGAGCAGTACTTC
NA	TRBV6-5	TRBJ1-3	NA	CASSYSQFGNTIYF	TGTGCCAGCAGTTACTCACAGTTTGGAAACACCATATATTTT
NA	TRBV5-1	TRBJ1-1	TRBD1	CASSLGGQGGTEAFF	TGCGCCAGCAGCTTGGGGGGACAGGGGGGGACTGAAGCTTTCTTT
NA	TRBV20-1	TRBJ2-3	NA	CSARYTDTQYF	TGCAGTGCTCGGTACACAGATACGCAGTATTTT
NA	TRBV7-6	TRBJ2-1	TRBD2	CASSPGTSGGNEQFF	TGTGCCAGCAGCCCTGGGACTAGCGGGGGCAATGAGCAGTTCTTC
NA	TRBV6-4	TRBJ2-1	TRBD2	CASSEMASGVNEQFF	TGTGCCAGCAGTGAAATGGCTAGCGGGGTCAATGAGCAGTTCTTC
NA	TRBV10-1	TRBJ2-7	TRBD2	CASRWAAGAVARKYEQYF	TGCGCCAGCAGGTGGGCAGCGGGAGCGGTAGCTAGGAAATACGAGCAGTACTTC
NA	TRBV6-5	TRBJ1-1	NA	CASSSRTRNTEAFF	TGTGCCAGCAGTTCGAGGACACGAAACACTGAAGCTTTCTTT
few	TRBV2	TRBJ2-7	NA	CASSESRGFEQYF	TGTGCCAGCAGTGAAAGTCGGGGATTCGAGCAGTACTTC
NA	TRBV9	TRBJ1-5	TRBD1	CASSVGPDETGRYNQPQHF	TGTGCCAGCAGCGTAGGGCCCGACGAGACAGGGAGGTACAATCAGCCCCAGCATTTT
NA	TRBV6-1	TRBJ2-1	TRBD1	CASSEMDSGTGYNEQFF	TGTGCCAGCAGTGAAATGGACTCCGGGACAGGCTACAATGAGCAGTTCTTC
NA	TRBV2	TRBJ1-2	NA	CASSVNRNGYTF	TGTGCCAGCAGTGTGAACAGGAATGGCTACACCTTC
NA	TRBV7-2	TRBJ2-7	TRBD1	CASSWTGVYEQYF	TGTGCCAGCAGCTGGACAGGCGTCTACGAGCAGTACTTC
NA	TRBV4-2	TRBJ2-1	TRBD2	CASSPTSGVYNEQFF	TGTGCCAGCAGCCCTACTAGCGGGGTCTACAATGAGCAGTTCTTC
NA	TRBV19	TRBJ2-7	NA	CASSLGRGYEQYF	TGTGCCAGTTCTCTCGGAAGAGGGTACGAGCAGTACTTC
once	TRBV11-2	TRBJ2-7	NA	CASSGVGDEQYF	TGTGCCAGCAGTGGTGTAGGAGACGAGCAGTACTTC
NA	TRBV5-6	TRBJ2-1	TRBD1	CASSRDRGLVNEQFF	TGTGCCAGCAGCCGGGACAGGGGCTTGGTCAATGAGCAGTTCTTC
NA	TRBV27	TRBJ1-6	NA	CASSWGGWDSPLHF	TGTGCCAGCAGTTGGGGGGGCTGGGATTCACCCCTCCACTTT
NA	TRBV27	TRBJ2-7	TRBD2	CASSFLAGGGTYEQYF	TGTGCCAGCAGTTTCTTAGCGGGAGGGGGCACCTACGAGCAGTACTTC
NA	TRBV18	TRBJ2-5	TRBD2	CASSPAGGPETQYF	TGTGCCAGCTCACCAGCGGGAGGGCCGGAGACCCAGTACTTC
NA	TRBV7-6	TRBJ1-5	TRBD1	CASSTKTGGQPQHF	TGTGCCAGCAGCACCAAGACAGGGGGTCAGCCCCAGCATTTT
NA	TRBV19	TRBJ2-3	TRBD1	CASRETGGGTDTQYF	TGTGCCAGTAGAGAAACAGGGGGCGGGACAGATACGCAGTATTTT
NA	TRBV5-4	TRBJ2-7	TRBD1	CASSSRGQHSYEQYF	TGTGCCAGCAGCTCAAGGGGACAGCACTCCTACGAGCAGTACTTC
NA	TRBV28	TRBJ1-4	NA	CASSSESSNEKLFF	TGTGCCAGCAGTTCTGAGAGTTCAAATGAAAAACTGTTTTTT